This TCR beta chain was documented in a study of shared T cell receptors in the human thymus. V shed 1 base, J shed 3 bases, and the junction held 22 bases outside the gene matches. The CDR3 contains 22 residues. The germline V gene encodes CDR1 LNHNV and CDR2 YYDKDF (reference sequence). Assay used: immunoSEQ multiplex PCR; TCRdb lists only in-frame clones, some missing. The sample consists of hundreds of thousands of clones, approximately 85% of them appearing once. Another study also made use of these data, one on human thymus T cells. From that report: Repertoires from thymus and blood appeared to show biased V and J gene usage. Related studies found that unrelated individuals share highly overlapping thymic repertoires.

The chain joins TRBV15 to TRBJ2-7; 12 positions agree with TRBD2. This clonotype was obtained from a girl under two years old with a congenital heart defect. Sequencing input: thymocytes. CDR3 DNA sequence: TGTGCCACCAGCAGAGCTACTAGCGGGGGGCCTTTATCCCCCCGGGCTAACTACGAGCAGTACTTC. Protein product: CATSRATSGGPLSPRANYEQYF.